The rows below give T cell receptor beta chains drawn from one sample of a study of OX40 agonist ivuxolimab in advanced cancers. Profiling relied on immunoSEQ multiplex PCR, and the TCRdb table lists in-frame clones only, not all of them. The sample yields 76,000 or so clones, 65% to 90% seen once. Sequencing was performed on CD4+ or CD8+ T cells sorted from blood, taken in a trial of the OX40 agonist ivuxolimab. The receptors shown here come from an adult with an advanced solid tumor such as melanoma, head and neck, liver or kidney cancer. The CDR3 runs from the conserved cysteine through the conserved F or W. Each record gives: V gene, D gene, clone size, J gene, CDR3 DNA, CDR3 protein. D genes are given only for firm matches. Size tells how often a clone was seen (once, few, many) or the class of an expanded clone, and some rows leave it out.

V: TRBV6-1; D: TRBD2; size: -; J: TRBJ2-1; DNA: TGTGCCAGCAGACTAGCGGGGGACTACAATGAGCAGTTCTTC; CDR3: CASRLAGDYNEQFF
V: TRBV19; D: -; size: few; J: TRBJ2-1; DNA: TGTGCCAGTAGTAATAGTCGCGGGGAGCAGTTCTTC; CDR3: CASSNSRGEQFF
V: TRBV15; D: TRBD1; size: -; J: TRBJ2-5; DNA: TGTGCCACCAGCGGGGGGACAGGGGGCTCGACAGTTGAGACCCAGTACTTC; CDR3: CATSGGTGGSTVETQYF
V: TRBV6-5; D: -; size: -; J: TRBJ2-1; DNA: TGTGCCAGCAGTTTTGACTGGTCCTACAATGAGCAGTTCTTC; CDR3: CASSFDWSYNEQFF
V: TRBV9; D: TRBD1; size: few; J: TRBJ2-7; DNA: TGTGCCAGCAGCGTAGACGGGACAGGGATAGGCGAGCAGTACTTC; CDR3: CASSVDGTGIGEQYF
V: TRBV5-4; D: TRBD2; size: -; J: TRBJ2-5; DNA: TGTGCCAGCAGCCGTCCGACGGGAGGAGAAGAGACCCAGTACTTC; CDR3: CASSRPTGGEETQYF
V: TRBV9; D: -; size: -; J: TRBJ2-7; DNA: TGTGCCAGCAGCTGGCTTGGTGAGGGCGAGCAGTACTTC; CDR3: CASSWLGEGEQYF
V: TRBV7-2; D: -; size: -; J: TRBJ2-5; DNA: TGTGCCAGCAGCTTAGGGATTTCGGATGAGACCCAGTACTTC; CDR3: CASSLGISDETQYF
V: TRBV27; D: -; size: -; J: TRBJ1-3; DNA: TGTGCCAGCAGTTTATTAGGGGCTGGAAACACCATATATTTT; CDR3: CASSLLGAGNTIYF
V: TRBV7-9; D: -; size: -; J: TRBJ2-3; DNA: TGTGCCAGCAGCTGGACTGGTAGCACAGATACGCAGTATTTT; CDR3: CASSWTGSTDTQYF
V: TRBV18; D: -; size: few; J: TRBJ2-4; DNA: TGTGCCAGCTCACCGGAAGCAGGGGGGCTTACTACGGTAGCCAAAAACATTCAGTACTTC; CDR3: CASSPEAGGLTTVAKNIQYF
V: TRBV7-2; D: -; size: -; J: TRBJ1-5; DNA: TGTGCCAGCAGCCCTCGGGGGGGGCAGGACAATCAGCCCCAGCATTTT; CDR3: CASSPRGGQDNQPQHF
V: TRBV7-9; D: TRBD2; size: -; J: TRBJ2-1; DNA: TGTGCCAGCAGCTATCACGGGGGGGCAGGGAATGAGCAGTTCTTC; CDR3: CASSYHGGAGNEQFF
V: TRBV6-1; D: -; size: -; J: TRBJ1-1; DNA: TGTGCCAGCAGAAACATAGCTGAAGCTTTCTTT; CDR3: CASRNIAEAFF
V: TRBV7-3; D: -; size: -; J: TRBJ2-3; DNA: TGTGCCAGCAGCTTATATCCTCTGGCCGATACGCAGTATTTT; CDR3: CASSLYPLADTQYF
V: TRBV19; D: TRBD2; size: -; J: TRBJ2-3; DNA: TGTGCCAGCGAAGGCGGGGGGCCCACAGATACGCAGTATTTT; CDR3: CASEGGGPTDTQYF
V: TRBV29-1; D: -; size: -; J: TRBJ2-5; DNA: TGCAGCGTTGATCTCCTGCTTGACGAGACCCAGTACTTC; CDR3: CSVDLLLDETQYF
V: TRBV5-4; D: TRBD2; size: -; J: TRBJ2-1; DNA: TGTGCCAGCAGCTCCCTAGCGGGGGGTAATGAGCAGTTCTTC; CDR3: CASSSLAGGNEQFF
V: TRBV10-2; D: TRBD2; size: -; J: TRBJ2-3; DNA: TGCGCCAGCGGGATAGCGGGGGGGTTAACTAGCACAGATACGCAGTATTTT; CDR3: CASGIAGGLTSTDTQYF
V: TRBV7-3; D: TRBD1; size: -; J: TRBJ1-2; DNA: TGTGCCAGCAGCTTAGGTTCCCCAGGGGGCGTTTATGGCTACACCTTC; CDR3: CASSLGSPGGVYGYTF
V: TRBV11-2; D: -; size: -; J: TRBJ2-7; DNA: TGTGCCAGCAGCTTATCCCGCGGCGAGCAGTACTTC; CDR3: CASSLSRGEQYF